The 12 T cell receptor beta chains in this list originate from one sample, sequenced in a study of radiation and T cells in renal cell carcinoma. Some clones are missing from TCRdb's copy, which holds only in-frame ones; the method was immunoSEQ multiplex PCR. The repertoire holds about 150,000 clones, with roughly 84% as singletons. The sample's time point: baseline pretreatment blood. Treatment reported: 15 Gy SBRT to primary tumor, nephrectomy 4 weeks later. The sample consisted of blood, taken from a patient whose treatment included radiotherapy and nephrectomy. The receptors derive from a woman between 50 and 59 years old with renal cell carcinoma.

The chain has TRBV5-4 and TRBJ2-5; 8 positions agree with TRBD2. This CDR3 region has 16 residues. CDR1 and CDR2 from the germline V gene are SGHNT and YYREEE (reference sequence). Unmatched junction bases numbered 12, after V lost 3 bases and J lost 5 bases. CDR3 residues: CASSSPTSVRGETQYF. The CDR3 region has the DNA TGTGCCAGCAGCTCACCGACTAGCGTTCGGGGGGAGACCCAGTACTTC.

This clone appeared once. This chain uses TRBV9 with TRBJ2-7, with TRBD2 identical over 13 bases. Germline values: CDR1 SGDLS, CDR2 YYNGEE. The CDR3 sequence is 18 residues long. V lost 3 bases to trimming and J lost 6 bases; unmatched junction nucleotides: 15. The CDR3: CASSGGGLAGIISGEQYF. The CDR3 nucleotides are TGTGCCAGCAGCGGAGGGGGACTAGCGGGGATCATTTCGGGCGAGCAGTACTTC.

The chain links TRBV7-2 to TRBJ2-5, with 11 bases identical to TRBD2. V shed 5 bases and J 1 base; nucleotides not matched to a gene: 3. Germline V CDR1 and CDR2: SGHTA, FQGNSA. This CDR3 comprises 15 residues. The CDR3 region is CASSRLAGFQETQYF. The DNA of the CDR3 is TGTGCCAGCAGCAGACTAGCGGGGTTCCAAGAGACCCAGTACTTC. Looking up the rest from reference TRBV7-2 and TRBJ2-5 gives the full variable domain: GAGVSQSPSNKVTEKGKDVELRCDPISGHTALYWYRQSLGQGLEFLIYFQGNSAPDKSGLPSDRFSAERTGGSVSTLTIQRTQQEDSAVYLCASSRLAGFQETQYFGPGTRLLVL.

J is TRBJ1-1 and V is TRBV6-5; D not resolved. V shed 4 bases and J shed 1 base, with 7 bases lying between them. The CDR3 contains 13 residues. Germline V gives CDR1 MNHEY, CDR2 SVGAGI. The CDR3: CASSFGENTEAFF. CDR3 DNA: TGTGCCAGCAGTTTCGGCGAGAACACTGAAGCTTTCTTT.

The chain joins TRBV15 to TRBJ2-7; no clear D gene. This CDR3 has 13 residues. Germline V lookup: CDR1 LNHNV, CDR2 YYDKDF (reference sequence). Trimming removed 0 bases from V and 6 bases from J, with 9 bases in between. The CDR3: CATSRDILSEQYF. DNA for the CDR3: TGTGCCACCAGCAGAGATATACTTAGCGAGCAGTACTTC.

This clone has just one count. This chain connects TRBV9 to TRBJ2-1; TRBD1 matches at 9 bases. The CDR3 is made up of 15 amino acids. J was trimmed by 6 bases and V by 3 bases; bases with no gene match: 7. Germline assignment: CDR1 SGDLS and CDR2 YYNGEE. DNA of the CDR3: TGTGCCAGCAGCGGCACGGGACAGGGTATCAATGAGCAGTTCTTC. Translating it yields CASSGTGQGINEQFF.

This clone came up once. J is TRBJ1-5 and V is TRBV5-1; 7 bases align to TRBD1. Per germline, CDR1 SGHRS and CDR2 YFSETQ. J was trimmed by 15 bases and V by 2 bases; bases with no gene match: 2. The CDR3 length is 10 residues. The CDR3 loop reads CASSFHRGHF. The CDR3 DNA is TGCGCCAGCAGCTTCCACAGGGGGCATTTT. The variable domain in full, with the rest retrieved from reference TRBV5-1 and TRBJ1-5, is KAGVTQTPRYLIKTRGQQVTLSCSPISGHRSVSWYQQTPGQGLQFLFEYFSETQRNKGNFPGRFSGRQFSNSRSEMNVSTLELGDSALYLCASSFHRGHFGDGTRLSIL.

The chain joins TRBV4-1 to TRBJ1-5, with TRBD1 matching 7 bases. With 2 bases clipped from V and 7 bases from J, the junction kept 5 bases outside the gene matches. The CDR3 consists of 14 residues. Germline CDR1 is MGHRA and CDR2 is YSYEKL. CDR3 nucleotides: TGCGCCAGCAGCCAAACAGGGGTGCGGCAGCCCCAGCATTTT. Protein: CASSQTGVRQPQHF.

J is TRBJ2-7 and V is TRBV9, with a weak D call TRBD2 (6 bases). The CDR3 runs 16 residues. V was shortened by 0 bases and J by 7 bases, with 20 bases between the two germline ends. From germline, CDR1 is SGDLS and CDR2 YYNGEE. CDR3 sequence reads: CASSVEGGGVAGEQYF. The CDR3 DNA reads TGTGCCAGCAGCGTAGAAGGCGGAGGAGTGGCGGGGGAGCAGTACTTC.

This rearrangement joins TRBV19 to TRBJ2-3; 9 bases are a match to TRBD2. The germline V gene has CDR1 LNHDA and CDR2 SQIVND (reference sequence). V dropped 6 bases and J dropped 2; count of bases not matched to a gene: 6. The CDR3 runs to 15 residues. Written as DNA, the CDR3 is TGTGCCAGTAGCAATCTAGCGGGGTACACAGATACGCAGTATTTT. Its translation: CASSNLAGYTDTQYF.

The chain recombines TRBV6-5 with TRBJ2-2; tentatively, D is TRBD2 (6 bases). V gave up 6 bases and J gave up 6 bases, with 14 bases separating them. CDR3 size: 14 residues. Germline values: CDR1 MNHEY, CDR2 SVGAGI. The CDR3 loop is CASSPGTRSGELFF. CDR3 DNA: TGTGCCAGCAGCCCGGGGACTCGCTCCGGGGAGCTGTTTTTT.

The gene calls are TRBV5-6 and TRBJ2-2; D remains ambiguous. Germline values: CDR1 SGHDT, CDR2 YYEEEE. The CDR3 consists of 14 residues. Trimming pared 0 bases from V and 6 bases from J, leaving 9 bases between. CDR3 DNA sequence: TGTGCCAGCAGCTTGGTTGGTGGCTCCGGGGAGCTGTTTTTT. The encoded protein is CASSLVGGSGELFF. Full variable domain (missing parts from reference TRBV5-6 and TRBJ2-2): DAGVTQSPTHLIKTRGQQVTLRCSPKSGHDTVSWYQQALGQGPQFIFQYYEEEERQRGNFPDRFSGHQFPNYSSELNVNALLLGDSALYLCASSLVGGSGELFFGEGSRLTVL.